A selection of T cell receptor beta chains follows, all from one sample in a study of cytomegalovirus exposure and HLA in healthy donors. Assay used: immunoSEQ multiplex PCR; TCRdb lists only in-frame clones, some missing. The sample contains tens of thousands of clones, more than 70% of which appear only once. The material sequenced was PBMCs. The receptors here all came from a woman aged 40 to 50 in good health and CMV-seropositive. Both conserved end residues are part of each CDR3. A D gene is named only where the DNA matches it firmly. Size is omitted from some rows. Given values are once, few, many or a class for expanded clones.

TRBJ1-5,TRBV12-5,-,-,CASGTGSNQPQHF,TGTGCTAGTGGGACGGGTAGCAATCAGCCCCAGCATTTT
TRBJ1-1,TRBV6-1,TRBD1,few,CASSDRGDTEAFF,TGTGCCAGCAGTGACAGGGGGGACACTGAAGCTTTCTTT
TRBJ1-4,TRBV25-1,-,few,CASSDTGPKGSNEKLFF,TGTGCCAGCAGTGATACAGGTCCTAAAGGGTCTAATGAAAAACTGTTTTTT
TRBJ2-6,TRBV10-3,TRBD1,-,CATRTGAGANVLTF,TGTGCCACCCGAACAGGGGCTGGGGCCAACGTCCTGACTTTC
TRBJ2-7,TRBV7-9,TRBD1,-,CASSLWTGREQYF,TGTGCCAGCAGCTTGTGGACAGGGCGGGAGCAGTACTTC
TRBJ2-7,TRBV5-1,-,once,CASRPLGGSSYEQYF,TGCGCCAGCCGTCCCCTTGGAGGGAGCTCCTACGAGCAGTACTTC
TRBJ1-6,TRBV5-4,TRBD1,-,CASSPDRVSYNSPLHF,TGTGCCAGCAGCCCGGACAGGGTTTCCTATAATTCACCCCTCCACTTT
TRBJ2-7,TRBV5-8,TRBD1,-,CASSRTGFYYEQYF,TGTGCCAGCAGCCGGACAGGGTTCTACTACGAGCAGTACTTC
TRBJ1-1,TRBV11-2,-,once,CASSVDRRGTEAFF,TGTGCCAGCAGCGTCGACAGGCGGGGGACTGAAGCTTTCTTT
TRBJ2-1,TRBV20-1,-,once,CSARGSNEQFF,TGCAGTGCCCGGGGGAGTAATGAGCAGTTCTTC
TRBJ2-3,TRBV5-6,TRBD1,-,CASSHRQGMDQEYF,TGTGCCAGCAGCCACCGACAGGGTATGGATCAGGAGTATTTT
TRBJ2-3,TRBV5-1,TRBD2,-,CASSLGLAASTDTQYF,TGCGCCAGCAGCTTGGGACTAGCGGCTAGCACAGATACGCAGTATTTT
TRBJ2-1,TRBV7-9,-,-,CASRQGTNEQFF,TGTGCCAGCCGCCAGGGGACCAATGAGCAGTTCTTC
TRBJ2-6,TRBV5-1,-,-,CASSLGFQGAGGANVLTF,TGCGCCAGCAGCTTGGGATTCCAGGGCGCGGGGGGGGCCAACGTCCTGACTTTC
TRBJ2-5,TRBV30,-,-,CAGGGETQYF,TGTGCCGGGGGCGGAGAGACCCAGTACTTC
TRBJ1-5,TRBV18,TRBD1,-,CASSPGQGFSGQPQHF,TGTGCCAGCTCACCGGGACAGGGGTTTTCGGGTCAGCCCCAGCATTTT
TRBJ2-7,TRBV2,-,-,CASKRVSSSYEQYF,TGTGCCAGCAAACGTGTATCTAGCTCCTACGAGCAGTACTTC
TRBJ1-2,TRBV7-2,-,once,CASSLTGSYGYTF,TGTGCCAGCAGCTTAACAGGGAGCTATGGCTACACCTTC
TRBJ2-7,TRBV30,TRBD1,-,CAWIDRVAYEQYF,TGTGCCTGGATAGACAGGGTAGCCTACGAGCAGTACTTC
TRBJ1-6,TRBV11-2,TRBD1,-,CASSIELGTGNSPLHF,TGTGCCAGCAGCATAGAACTTGGGACAGGGAATTCACCCCTCCACTTT
TRBJ1-6,TRBV18,TRBD1,once,CASSLFGQGNSNSPLHF,TGTGCCAGCTCCCTTTTCGGACAGGGGAACAGCAATTCACCCCTCCACTTT
TRBJ2-7,TRBV6-6,TRBD1,-,CASSASRDRGNEQYF,TGTGCCAGCAGTGCGAGTCGGGACAGGGGAAACGAGCAGTACTTC
TRBJ2-4,TRBV7-8,TRBD2,-,CASSPGGLAVNIQYF,TGTGCCAGCAGCCCCGGAGGACTAGCCGTAAACATTCAGTACTTC
TRBJ2-5,TRBV2,-,-,CASSVGAQGGRETQYF,TGTGCCAGCAGCGTTGGGGCTCAGGGGGGCAGAGAGACCCAGTACTTC
TRBJ1-2,TRBV5-1,TRBD1,-,CASSLQGEGGYTF,TGCGCCAGCAGCTTGCAGGGGGAAGGCGGCTACACCTTC
TRBJ1-2,TRBV5-4,TRBD1,-,CASSSFRDRGRDGYTF,TGTGCCAGCAGCTCTTTCCGGGACAGGGGGCGGGATGGCTACACCTTC
TRBJ2-1,TRBV5-6,-,-,CASSLTRGHNEQFF,TGTGCCAGCAGCTTGACTCGAGGGCACAATGAGCAGTTCTTC
TRBJ1-4,TRBV18,TRBD1,-,CASSPDRGDEKLFF,TGTGCCAGCTCACCAGACAGGGGGGATGAAAAACTGTTTTTT
TRBJ1-5,TRBV15,-,few,CATKGGYSNQPQHF,TGTGCCACCAAGGGGGGGTATAGCAATCAGCCCCAGCATTTT
TRBJ2-1,TRBV10-3,-,few,CAISERGGPHNEQFF,TGTGCCATCAGTGAGAGGGGGGGGCCTCACAATGAGCAGTTCTTC
TRBJ1-1,TRBV9,-,once,CASSPSSRGGTEAFF,TGTGCCAGCAGCCCCAGTTCAAGGGGGGGCACTGAAGCTTTCTTT
TRBJ1-4,TRBV13,-,-,CASSRSGGEGYEKLFF,TGTGCCAGCAGCCGATCGGGGGGGGAGGGTTATGAAAAACTGTTTTTT
TRBJ2-3,TRBV18,TRBD1,-,CASSPTGVADTQYF,TGTGCCAGCTCCCCTACAGGGGTGGCAGATACGCAGTATTTT
TRBJ1-2,TRBV2,-,-,CASSEATRRGANYGYTF,TGTGCCAGCAGTGAAGCGACGAGGCGGGGGGCGAACTATGGCTACACCTTC
TRBJ2-2,TRBV6-1,-,-,CASSEERRVATGELFF,TGTGCCAGCAGTGAAGAGCGCAGGGTGGCCACCGGGGAGCTGTTTTTT
TRBJ1-4,TRBV5-1,TRBD1,-,CASSTGQGTEKLFF,TGCGCCAGCAGCACGGGACAGGGGACTGAAAAACTGTTTTTT
TRBJ1-5,TRBV2,-,-,CASSVDYPWSNQPQHF,TGTGCCAGCAGTGTTGACTACCCTTGGAGCAATCAGCCCCAGCATTTT
TRBJ2-2,TRBV9,-,few,CASSQGRSTGELFF,TGTGCCAGTAGCCAGGGTAGGAGCACCGGGGAGCTGTTTTTT
TRBJ2-7,TRBV4-1,-,-,CASSQDGTLALEQYF,TGCGCCAGCAGCCAAGATGGGACTCTGGCTTTGGAGCAGTACTTC
TRBJ1-2,TRBV5-4,TRBD1,-,CASSLASGGYGYTF,TGTGCCAGCAGCTTGGCCTCAGGGGGCTATGGCTACACCTTC
TRBJ1-2,TRBV5-1,TRBD1,-,CASSQNTGTGERNYGYTF,TGCGCCAGCAGTCAAAACACCGGGACAGGGGAACGTAACTATGGCTACACCTTC
TRBJ1-5,TRBV4-1,-,-,CASSQGWGQGSNQPQHF,TGCGCCAGCAGCCAAGGTTGGGGGCAGGGGAGCAATCAGCCCCAGCATTTT
TRBJ2-7,TRBV6-5,-,-,CASKRGSSYEQYF,TGTGCCAGCAAAAGGGGAAGCTCCTACGAGCAGTACTTC
TRBJ2-5,TRBV2,-,-,CASSEGRPTQYF,TGTGCCAGCAGTGAAGGGAGGCCGACCCAGTACTTC
TRBJ1-2,TRBV7-2,-,-,CASSFGGYGYTF,TGTGCCAGCAGCTTCGGCGGATATGGCTACACCTTC
TRBJ2-1,TRBV5-1,TRBD1,-,CASSLQGFDEQFF,TGCGCCAGCAGCCTACAGGGGTTCGATGAGCAGTTCTTC
TRBJ1-1,TRBV11-2,-,-,CASSLEGQRGTEAFF,TGTGCCAGCAGCTTAGAAGGGCAGCGGGGCACTGAAGCTTTCTTT
TRBJ2-4,TRBV4-1,TRBD1,-,CASSDWTGKNIQYF,TGCGCCAGCAGCGACTGGACAGGAAAAAACATTCAGTACTTC
TRBJ2-7,TRBV5-7,-,-,CASSLLPYEQYF,TGTGCCAGCAGCTTATTGCCCTACGAGCAGTACTTC
TRBJ2-3,TRBV5-1,TRBD2,-,CASSSQTSGGGDTQYF,TGCGCCAGCAGCTCGCAGACTAGCGGGGGTGGGGATACGCAGTATTTT
TRBJ1-1,TRBV11-1,-,once,CASVRPGGNTEAFF,TGTGCCAGCGTTCGACCGGGGGGCAACACTGAAGCTTTCTTT
TRBJ2-3,TRBV11-3,TRBD1,-,CASSVRGTGVIGDTQYF,TGTGCCAGCAGCGTTCGGGGGACAGGGGTTATAGGGGATACGCAGTATTTT
TRBJ2-3,TRBV15,-,-,CATSRRQDRTDTQYF,TGTGCCACCAGCAGAAGGCAGGATCGCACAGATACGCAGTATTTT
TRBJ2-7,TRBV2,TRBD1,few,CASSEQGTGYEQYF,TGTGCCAGCAGTGAACAGGGGACAGGGTACGAGCAGTACTTC
TRBJ1-5,TRBV30,-,-,CAWTTGGTNQPQHF,TGTGCCTGGACGACGGGTGGAACTAATCAGCCCCAGCATTTT